These 16 T cell receptor beta chains originate from one sample sequenced in a study of blood T cell repertoires in COVID-19. Measured with immunoSEQ multiplex PCR; TCRdb has only the in-frame clones, and not every one. The sample shows about 190,000 clones, about 83% of them seen only once. Sequencing input: PBMCs or T cells enriched from blood (not recorded which). The receptor source for this set is a man aged 40-55 years with acute COVID-19.

V gene TRBV20-1 combines with J gene TRBJ2-7, with 9 bases identical to TRBD1. V gave up 3 bases and J gave up 5 bases; unmatched junction bases: 8. This CDR3 comprises 14 residues. Germline V lookup: CDR1 DFQATT, CDR2 SNEGSKA (reference sequence). CDR3 residues: CSASRGQGLNEQYF. CDR3 bases: TGCAGTGCTAGTAGGGGACAGGGCCTGAACGAGCAGTACTTC.

The chain joins TRBV5-1 to TRBJ2-5, with D tentatively TRBD1 (6 bases). In germline, CDR1 is SGHRS, CDR2 YFSETQ. CDR3 length: 14 amino acids. V was clipped by 0 bases and J by 7 bases, with 13 bases between them. CDR3 amino acids: CASSLDGQGWTQYF. In DNA form, the CDR3 reads TGCGCCAGCAGCTTGGACGGGCAGGGGTGGACCCAGTACTTC.

Turning to this clone: Because the CDR3's place on the DNA is in doubt, the DNA is left out and the CDR3 is given as listed by TCRdb. The genes are TRBV12-2 and TRBJ2-3; the table gives TRBD2 as D, unverified against the DNA. TRBV12-2 is deemed a pseudogene. The CDR3 numbers 17 amino acids, ends counted. The CDR3 sequence: CASRLVGGGSSTDTQYF.

The genes are TRBV7-2 and TRBJ1-2; possible D gene TRBD1, 6 bases. Per the germline V gene, CDR1 is SGHTA and CDR2 is FQGNSA. The CDR3 covers 14 residues. Trimming took 5 bases from V and 1 from J, leaving 11 bases between them. CDR3 sequence: CASSPIQGNYGYTF. CDR3 bases: TGTGCCAGCAGCCCAATACAGGGTAACTATGGCTACACCTTC.

The chain couples TRBV4-1 to TRBJ1-5; TRBD1 agrees at 8 bases. After removal of 1 base from V and 7 bases from J, the junction contained 6 bases not matched to a gene. The CDR3 covers 15 residues. The germline V gene encodes CDR1 MGHRA and CDR2 YSYEKL. CDR3 in DNA: TGCGCCAGCAGCCAAGGACAGGGGCTGGAGCAGCCCCAGCATTTT. Amino acids: CASSQGQGLEQPQHF.

The rearrangement joins TRBV29-1 to TRBJ2-5, with 11 bases fitting TRBD2. Trimming at V came to 6 bases and at J to 5 bases, leaving 14 bases not matched to a gene. Germline V gene data show CDR1 as SQVTM and CDR2 as ANQGSEA. The CDR3 sequence is 16 residues long. The CDR3 DNA sequence: TGCAGCGTAACCGGGGTACTAGCGGGAGTTTGGGAGACCCAGTACTTC. Amino acid sequence: CSVTGVLAGVWETQYF. The whole variable domain, filled in from reference TRBV29-1 and TRBJ2-5, reads SAVISQKPSRDICQRGTSLTIQCQVDSQVTMMFWYRQQPGQSLTLIATANQGSEATYESGFVIDKFPISRPNLTFSTLTVSNMSPEDSSIYLCSVTGVLAGVWETQYFGPGTRLLVL.

V usage is TRBV18 and J usage is TRBJ2-2; 8 bases agree with TRBD2. Germline V gene data show CDR1 as KGHSH and CDR2 as LQKENI. Unmatched junction bases numbered 12, after V lost 4 bases and J lost 5 bases. CDR3 length: 17 residues. The CDR3 loop reads CASSLPTGLGGTGELFF. CDR3 DNA: TGTGCCAGCTCACTCCCTACGGGACTAGGTGGAACCGGGGAGCTGTTTTTT.

V and J are TRBV30 and TRBJ2-6; D unclear. Germline V CDR1 and CDR2: GTSNPN, SVGIG (reference sequence). CDR3 length equals 14 residues. V was cut by 2 bases and J by 4 bases, with 9 bases left in between. CDR3 region: CAWSIRSGANVLTF. As DNA, the CDR3 is TGTGCCTGGAGTATCCGTTCCGGGGCCAACGTCCTGACTTTC.

The chain joins TRBV11-3 to TRBJ2-1; D possibly corresponds to TRBD2 (6 bases). Germline V gives CDR1 SGHNT, CDR2 YENEEA. Trimming removed 3 bases at V and 0 bases at J, with 9 bases between. The CDR3 sequence is 15 residues long. CDR3 sequence reads: CASSFSGSSYNEQFF. In DNA, the CDR3 is TGTGCCAGCAGCTTTAGCGGTAGCTCCTACAATGAGCAGTTCTTC.

The rearrangement links TRBV12-5 to TRBJ2-1, with D unresolved. This CDR3 is built from 12 residues. Germline assignment: CDR1 LGHNT and CDR2 FRNRAP. Trimming stripped 3 bases from V and 6 bases from J, with 6 bases between. In DNA, the CDR3 is TGTGCTAGTGGTTTAGCGCGCAATGAGCAGTTCTTC. The encoded protein is CASGLARNEQFF. Variable domain in full (rest from reference TRBV12-5 and TRBJ2-1): DARVTQTPRHKVTEMGQEVTMRCQPILGHNTVFWYRQTMMQGLELLAYFRNRAPLDDSGMPKDRFSAEMPDATLATLKIQPSEPRDSAVYFCASGLARNEQFFGPGTRLTVL.

V and J are TRBV2 and TRBJ2-2; D uncertain. V was shortened by 3 bases and J by 1 base, with 9 bases between the two germline ends. The CDR3 consists of 15 residues. Per the germline V gene, CDR1 is SNHLY and CDR2 is FYNNEI. This chain's CDR3 is CASSEHPVNTGELFF. DNA of the CDR3: TGTGCCAGCAGTGAGCACCCGGTGAACACCGGGGAGCTGTTTTTT.

The chain couples TRBV2 to TRBJ1-4; TRBD1 might be the D (6 bases). The CDR3 is 15 amino acids. The V end was cut by 4 bases, the J end by 7 bases, with 16 bases between. The germline V gene encodes CDR1 SNHLY and CDR2 FYNNEI. CDR3: CASSGGQTIGEKLFF. The CDR3 bases are TGTGCCAGCAGTGGCGGACAGACGATCGGTGAAAAACTGTTTTTT.

The genes are TRBV5-6 and TRBJ1-4; perhaps TRBD1 as D (5 bases). Germline V gene data show CDR1 as SGHDT and CDR2 as YYEEEE. This CDR3 has 14 residues. Deletions cut 1 base from V and 8 bases from J, with 12 bases between. Here the CDR3 reads CASSLQGIYEKLFF. CDR3 coding DNA: TGTGCCAGCAGCTTGCAGGGTATATACGAAAAACTGTTTTTT.

This chain links TRBV19 with TRBJ1-5; TRBD1 matches at 12 bases. CDR1 and CDR2 (germline): LNHDA, SQIVND (reference sequence). Unmatched junction bases numbered 12, after V lost 9 bases and J lost 6 bases. CDR3 size: 16 residues. Here the CDR3 DNA reads TGTGCCAGCGAAAACCGCGGGACAGGGGGCACTCAGCCCCAGCATTTT. Its protein is CASENRGTGGTQPQHF.

This rearrangement joins TRBV10-3 to TRBJ2-7, with 10 bases lining up with TRBD2. The junction had 10 bases not matched to a gene; V was cut back by 4 bases and J by 1 base. Germline CDR1 ENHRY, CDR2 SYGVKD. The CDR3 length is 17 residues. DNA of the CDR3: TGTGCCATCAGTGGGGGAAAAGCGGGAGGGTTTTCCTACGAGCAGTACTTC. This sequence encodes CAISGGKAGGFSYEQYF.

The chain couples TRBV7-9 to TRBJ1-2; 8 positions match TRBD1. The germline gives CDR1 SEHNR, CDR2 FQNEAQ (reference sequence). The CDR3 loop spans 15 amino acids. V was pared by 5 bases and J by 3 bases, with 8 bases of the junction left unmatched. The CDR3 bases are TGTGCCAGCAGCCAAGAGACAGGGGCGGACTATGGCTACACCTTC. This encodes CASSQETGADYGYTF.